This T cell receptor (beta chain) was sequenced for a study of siplizumab effects on memory and regulatory T cells. Points from the study as a whole: Solely a minor proportion of alloreactive clones could be assigned to unstimulated subsets. Among sequences traceable to unstimulated CD4+ memory cells, alloreactive ones were significantly reduced by siplizumab. Naive-or-memory phenotypes were unassignable for roughly 80-96% of proliferating CD4+ or CD8+ clones. Major contributors to the alloresponse seemed to be naive T cells, which also appeared more diverse than memory cells.

In this sample, this clone turned up once. Its antigen remains unknown. The repertoire was sequenced with immunoSEQ multiplex PCR; TCRdb's copy has only in-frame clones and lacks some. The repertoire has about 100,000 clones, more than 90% of them found once; the top ten carry under 3%. Sequencing input: CD4+ T cells sorted from blood. The receptor was isolated from a human donor in good health. Some clones in this sample may be carry-over from other donors' samples.

The CDR3 DNA reads TGTGCCAGCAGCCCGGGACAGGGCTCTGGAAACACCATATATTTT. It is translated as CASSPGQGSGNTIYF. The chain carries TRBV6-1 and TRBJ1-3; 9 bases are a match to TRBD1. Germline V gene sequence: CDR1 MNHNS, CDR2 SASEGT. V gave up 6 bases and J gave up 0 bases; unmatched junction bases: 3. This CDR3 contains 15 residues.